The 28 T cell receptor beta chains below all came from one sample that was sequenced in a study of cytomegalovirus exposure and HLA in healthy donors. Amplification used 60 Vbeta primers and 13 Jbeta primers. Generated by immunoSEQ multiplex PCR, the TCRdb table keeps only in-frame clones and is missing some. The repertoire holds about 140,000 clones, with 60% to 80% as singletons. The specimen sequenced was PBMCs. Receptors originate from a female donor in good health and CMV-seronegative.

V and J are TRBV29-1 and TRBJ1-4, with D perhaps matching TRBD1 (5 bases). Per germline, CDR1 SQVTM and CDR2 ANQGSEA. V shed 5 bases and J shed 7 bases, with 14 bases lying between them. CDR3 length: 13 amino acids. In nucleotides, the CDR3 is TGCAGCGTTCTAGGGGCCAGTAGTGAAAAACTGTTTTTT. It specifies CSVLGASSEKLFF.

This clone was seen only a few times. The CDR3 sequence: CASSLNTGELFF. The CDR3 region has the DNA TGCGCCAGCAGCCTTAACACCGGGGAGCTGTTTTTT. This chain links TRBV5-1 with TRBJ2-2; D uncertain. The ends were cut back, 4 bases at V and 2 bases at J, with 3 bases in the middle. The CDR3 sequence is 12 residues long. Per germline, CDR1 SGHRS and CDR2 YFSETQ.

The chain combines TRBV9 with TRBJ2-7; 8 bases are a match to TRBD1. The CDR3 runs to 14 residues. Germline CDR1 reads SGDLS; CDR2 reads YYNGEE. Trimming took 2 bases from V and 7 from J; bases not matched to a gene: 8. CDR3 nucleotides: TGTGCCAGCAGCGTTGACTCGGACAGGGAGGAGCAGTACTTC. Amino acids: CASSVDSDREEQYF.

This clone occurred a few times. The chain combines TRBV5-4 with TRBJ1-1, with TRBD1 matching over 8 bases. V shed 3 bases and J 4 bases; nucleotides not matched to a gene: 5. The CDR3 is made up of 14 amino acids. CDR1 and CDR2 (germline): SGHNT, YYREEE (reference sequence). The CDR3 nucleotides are TGTGCCAGCAGCTCGGACAGGGCGATCACTGAAGCTTTCTTT. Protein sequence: CASSSDRAITEAFF. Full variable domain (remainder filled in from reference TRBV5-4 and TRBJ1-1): ETGVTQSPTHLIKTRGQQVTLRCSSQSGHNTVSWYQQALGQGPQFIFQYYREEENGRGNFPPRFSGLQFPNYSSELNVNALELDDSALYLCASSSDRAITEAFFGQGTRLTVV.

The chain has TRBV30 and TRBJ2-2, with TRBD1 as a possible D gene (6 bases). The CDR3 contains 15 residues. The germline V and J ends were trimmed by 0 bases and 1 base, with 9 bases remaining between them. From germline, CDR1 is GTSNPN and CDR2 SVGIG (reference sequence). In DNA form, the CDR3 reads TGTGCCTGGAGTGTACAGGACAGGAACACCGGGGAGCTGTTTTTT. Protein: CAWSVQDRNTGELFF.

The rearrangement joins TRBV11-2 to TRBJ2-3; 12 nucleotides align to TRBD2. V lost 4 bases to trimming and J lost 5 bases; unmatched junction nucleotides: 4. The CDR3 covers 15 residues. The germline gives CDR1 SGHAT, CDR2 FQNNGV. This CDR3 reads CASSSLAGGIDTQYF. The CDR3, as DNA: TGTGCCAGCAGCTCTCTAGCGGGGGGGATAGATACGCAGTATTTT.

CDR3 sequence: CASSIGDSRLETQYF. CDR3 coding DNA: TGTGCCAGCTCGATAGGAGACTCACGGCTGGAGACCCAGTACTTC. The gene calls are TRBV27 and TRBJ2-5; D remains unclear. The germline V gene encodes CDR1 MNHEY and CDR2 SMNVEV (reference sequence). This CDR3 spans 15 amino acids. V shed 8 bases and J shed 5 bases, with 21 bases lying between them.

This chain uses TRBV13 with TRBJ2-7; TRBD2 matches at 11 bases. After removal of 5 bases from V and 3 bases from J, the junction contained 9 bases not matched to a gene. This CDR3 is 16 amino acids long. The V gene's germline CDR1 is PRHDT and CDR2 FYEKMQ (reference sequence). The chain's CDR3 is CASSQRTSGLFYEQYF. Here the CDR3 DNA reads TGTGCCAGCAGCCAAAGGACTAGCGGGCTGTTCTACGAGCAGTACTTC.

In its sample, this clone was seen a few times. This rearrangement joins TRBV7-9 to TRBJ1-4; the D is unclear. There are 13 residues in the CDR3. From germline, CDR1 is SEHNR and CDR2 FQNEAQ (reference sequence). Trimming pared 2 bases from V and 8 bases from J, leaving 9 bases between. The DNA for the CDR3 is TGTGCCAGCAGCTTAAGCACGTCGGAAAAACTGTTTTTT. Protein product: CASSLSTSEKLFF.

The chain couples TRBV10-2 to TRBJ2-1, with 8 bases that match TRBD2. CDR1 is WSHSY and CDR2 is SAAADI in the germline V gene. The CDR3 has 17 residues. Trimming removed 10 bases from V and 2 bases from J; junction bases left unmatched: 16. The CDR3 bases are TGCGCCACTACGGGGGGGGGCGGGAGAGTCCCCTACAATGAGCAGTTCTTC. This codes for CATTGGGGRVPYNEQFF.

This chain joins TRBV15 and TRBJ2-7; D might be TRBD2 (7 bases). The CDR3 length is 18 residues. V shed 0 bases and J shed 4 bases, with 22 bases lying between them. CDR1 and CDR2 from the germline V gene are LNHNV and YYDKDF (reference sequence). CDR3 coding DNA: TGTGCCACCAGCAGAGATCGAAGGGGGGGGCGTTTCCATTACGAGCAGTACTTC. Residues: CATSRDRRGGRFHYEQYF. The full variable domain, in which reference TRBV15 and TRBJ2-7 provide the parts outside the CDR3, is DAMVIQNPRYQVTQFGKPVTLSCSQTLNHNVMYWYQQKSSQAPKLLFHYYDKDFNNEADTPDNFQSRRPNTSFCFLDIRSPGLGDTAMYLCATSRDRRGGRFHYEQYFGPGTRLTVT.

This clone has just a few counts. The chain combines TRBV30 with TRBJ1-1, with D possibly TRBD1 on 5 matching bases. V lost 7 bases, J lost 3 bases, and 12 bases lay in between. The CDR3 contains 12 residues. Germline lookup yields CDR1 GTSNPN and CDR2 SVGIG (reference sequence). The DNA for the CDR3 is TGTGCCTTCCGGGCGGGGGACACTGAAGCTTTCTTT. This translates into CAFRAGDTEAFF. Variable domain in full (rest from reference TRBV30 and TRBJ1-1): SQTIHQWPATLVQPVGSPLSLECTVEGTSNPNLYWYRQAAGRGLQLLFYSVGIGQISSEVPQNLSASRPQDRQFILSSKKLLLSDSGFYLCAFRAGDTEAFFGQGTRLTVV.

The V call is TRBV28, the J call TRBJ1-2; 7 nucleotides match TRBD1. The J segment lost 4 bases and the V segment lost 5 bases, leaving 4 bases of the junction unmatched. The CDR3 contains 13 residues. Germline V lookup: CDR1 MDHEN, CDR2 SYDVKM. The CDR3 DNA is TGTGCCAGCAGTACAGGGGTCTCCTATGGCTACACCTTC. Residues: CASSTGVSYGYTF.

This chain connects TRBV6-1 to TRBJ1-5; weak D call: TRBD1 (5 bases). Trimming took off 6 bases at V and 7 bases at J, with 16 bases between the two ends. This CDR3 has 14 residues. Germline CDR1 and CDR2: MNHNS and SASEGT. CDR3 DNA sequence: TGTGCCAGCAGCATCGACCCCAGGGAACAGCCCCAGCATTTT. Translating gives CASSIDPREQPQHF.

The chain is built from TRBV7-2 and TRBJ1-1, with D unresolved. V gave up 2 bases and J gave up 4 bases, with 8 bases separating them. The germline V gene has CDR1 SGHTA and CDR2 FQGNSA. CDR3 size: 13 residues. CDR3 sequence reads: CASSLNRGTEAFF. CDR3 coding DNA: TGTGCCAGCAGCTTAAATCGGGGCACTGAAGCTTTCTTT.

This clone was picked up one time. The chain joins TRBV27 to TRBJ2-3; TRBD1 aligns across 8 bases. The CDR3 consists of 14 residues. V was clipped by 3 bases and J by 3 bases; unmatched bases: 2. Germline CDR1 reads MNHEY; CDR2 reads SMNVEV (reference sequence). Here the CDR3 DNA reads TGTGCCAGCAGTTTGTACAGGGGGACAGATACGCAGTATTTT. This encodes CASSLYRGTDTQYF.

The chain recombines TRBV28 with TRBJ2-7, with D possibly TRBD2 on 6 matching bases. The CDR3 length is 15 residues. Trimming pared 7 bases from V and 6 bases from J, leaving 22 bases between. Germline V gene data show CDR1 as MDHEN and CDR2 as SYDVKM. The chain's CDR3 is CASTIEQGGSREQYF. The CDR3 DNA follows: TGTGCCAGCACCATTGAGCAGGGAGGATCCCGCGAGCAGTACTTC. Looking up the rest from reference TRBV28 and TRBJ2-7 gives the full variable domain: DVKVTQSSRYLVKRTGEKVFLECVQDMDHENMFWYRQDPGLGLRLIYFSYDVKMKEKGDIPEGYSVSREKKERFSLILESASTNQTSMYLCASTIEQGGSREQYFGPGTRLTVT.

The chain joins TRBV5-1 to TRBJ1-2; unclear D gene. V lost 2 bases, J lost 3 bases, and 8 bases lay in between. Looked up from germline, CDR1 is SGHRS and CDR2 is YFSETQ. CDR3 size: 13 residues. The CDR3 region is CASSLGGDYGYTF. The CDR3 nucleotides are TGCGCCAGCAGCTTAGGCGGGGACTATGGCTACACCTTC.

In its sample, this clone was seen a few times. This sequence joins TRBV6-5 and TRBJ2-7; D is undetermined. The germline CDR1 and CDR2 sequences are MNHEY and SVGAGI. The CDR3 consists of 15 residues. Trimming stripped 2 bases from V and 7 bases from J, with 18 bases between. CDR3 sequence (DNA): TGTGCCAGCAGTTACCATCCGGTTACTTCTCGGGAGCAGTACTTC. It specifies CASSYHPVTSREQYF.

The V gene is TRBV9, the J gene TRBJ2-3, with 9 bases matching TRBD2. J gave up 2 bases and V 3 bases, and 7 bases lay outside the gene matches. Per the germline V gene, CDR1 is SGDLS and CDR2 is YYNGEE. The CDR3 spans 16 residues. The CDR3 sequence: CASSGLAGGYTDTQYF. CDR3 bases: TGTGCCAGCAGCGGGCTGGCGGGGGGGTACACAGATACGCAGTATTTT. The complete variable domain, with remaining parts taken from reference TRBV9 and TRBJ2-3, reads DSGVTQTPKHLITATGQRVTLRCSPRSGDLSVYWYQQSLDQGLQFLIQYYNGEERAKGNILERFSAQQFPDLHSELNLSSLELGDSALYFCASSGLAGGYTDTQYFGPGTRLTVL.

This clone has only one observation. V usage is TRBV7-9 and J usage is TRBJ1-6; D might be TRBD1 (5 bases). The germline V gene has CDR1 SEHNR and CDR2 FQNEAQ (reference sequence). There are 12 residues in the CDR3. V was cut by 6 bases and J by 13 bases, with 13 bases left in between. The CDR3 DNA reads TGTGCCAGCAGTTCAGACAGATCCCCCCTCCACTTT. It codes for CASSSDRSPLHF.

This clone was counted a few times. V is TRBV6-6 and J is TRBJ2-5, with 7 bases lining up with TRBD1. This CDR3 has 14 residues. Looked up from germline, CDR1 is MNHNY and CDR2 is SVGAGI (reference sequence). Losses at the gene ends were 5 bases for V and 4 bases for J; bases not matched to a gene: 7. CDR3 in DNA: TGTGCCAGCAGTACCCGGGACAGAACAGAGACCCAGTACTTC. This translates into CASSTRDRTETQYF.

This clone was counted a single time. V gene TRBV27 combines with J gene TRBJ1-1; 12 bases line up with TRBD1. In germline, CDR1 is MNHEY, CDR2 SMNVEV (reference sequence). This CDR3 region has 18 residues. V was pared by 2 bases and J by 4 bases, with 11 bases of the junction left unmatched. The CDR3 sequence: CASSLEGGTGGWGTEAFF. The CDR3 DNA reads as TGTGCCAGCAGTTTAGAGGGAGGGACAGGGGGCTGGGGCACTGAAGCTTTCTTT.

The DNA for the CDR3 is TGTGCCAGCAGCTTCACAGGGCCGGGAAATGAAGCTTTCTTT. Protein sequence: CASSFTGPGNEAFF. The V and J genes are TRBV11-3 and TRBJ1-1; D might be TRBD1 (6 bases). The CDR3 has 14 residues. Germline V gene data show CDR1 as SGHNT and CDR2 as YENEEA. V was cut by 3 bases and J by 7 bases, with 15 bases left in between.

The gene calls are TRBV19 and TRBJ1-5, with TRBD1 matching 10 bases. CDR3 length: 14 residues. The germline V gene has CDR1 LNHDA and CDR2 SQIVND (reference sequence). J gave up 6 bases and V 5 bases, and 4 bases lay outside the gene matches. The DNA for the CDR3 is TGTGCCAGTAGTGGGGGACAGGGGTTTCAGCCCCAGCATTTT. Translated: CASSGGQGFQPQHF.

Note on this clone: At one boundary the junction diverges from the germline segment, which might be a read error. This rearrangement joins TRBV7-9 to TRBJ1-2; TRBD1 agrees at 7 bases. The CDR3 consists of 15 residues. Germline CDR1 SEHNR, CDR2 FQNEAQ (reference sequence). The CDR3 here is CASSFPTGTHYGHTF. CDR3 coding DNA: TGTGCCAGCAGCTTCCCGACAGGGACCCACTATGGCCACACCTTC.

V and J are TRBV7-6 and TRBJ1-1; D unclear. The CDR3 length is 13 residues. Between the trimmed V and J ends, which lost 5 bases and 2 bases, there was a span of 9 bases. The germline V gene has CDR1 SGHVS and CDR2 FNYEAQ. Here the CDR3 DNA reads TGTGCCAGCAGCAATTCATTTAACACTGAAGCTTTCTTT. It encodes CASSNSFNTEAFF.

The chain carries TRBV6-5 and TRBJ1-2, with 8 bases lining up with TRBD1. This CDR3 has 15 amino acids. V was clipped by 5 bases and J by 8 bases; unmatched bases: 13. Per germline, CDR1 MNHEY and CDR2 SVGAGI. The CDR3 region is CASSQSGQGKDGYTF. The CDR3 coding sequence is TGTGCCAGCAGTCAGTCAGGACAGGGAAAGGACGGCTACACCTTC.